This T cell receptor beta chain is from a study of Ad26.COV2.S vaccination and SARS-CoV-2 variants. The germline CDR1 and CDR2 sequences are SGHAT and FQNNGV. This CDR3 has 16 amino acids. The germline V and J ends were trimmed by 5 bases and 3 bases, with 19 bases remaining between them. Generated by immunoSEQ multiplex PCR, the TCRdb table keeps only in-frame clones and is missing some. The sample lists 440,000 or so clones, 80% to 95% occurring once. Noted treatment: roughly 19 received Ad26.COV2.S at low or high dose, single or two shots; five or six received placebo; per-sample allocation not given. Samples analyzed were those drawn on day 63 after the first vaccine or placebo injection. The shot given was an Ad26 vector that makes Wuhan-strain SARS-CoV-2 spike.

This TCR came from a person between 18 and 65 years old who received the Ad26.COV2.S COVID-19 vaccine or a placebo. The sequences come from peripheral blood, collected in a trial of Ad26.COV2.S vaccine versus placebo. The chain carries TRBV11-2 and TRBJ1-1; D is perhaps TRBD1 (5 bases). The CDR3 sequence: CASSRGQRTRDTEAFF. The CDR3 nucleotides are TGTGCCAGCAGCCGAGGTCAACGGACAAGGGACACTGAAGCTTTCTTT.